A selection of T cell receptor beta chains follows, all from one sample in a study of CD8+ T cells in alopecia areata. This table comes from immunoSEQ multiplex PCR, and its TCRdb copy is limited to in-frame clones, with some not included. The sample shows under 250,000 clones, 57% of them seen only once. Sequencing was performed on CD4+ T cells sorted from blood, taken at week 0. These receptors were obtained from a human donor with alopecia areata. Each CDR3 is given with its conserved first and last residue. D genes are given only for firm matches. Clone size is stated in some rows and not others, as once, few, many or a class when expanded.

clone size	D gene	V gene	J gene	CDR3 DNA	CDR3 protein
-	TRBD1	TRBV6-6	TRBJ1-5	TGTGCCAGCAGCTCCGACAGGGTCGATCAGCCCCAGCATTTT	CASSSDRVDQPQHF
-	-	TRBV30	TRBJ1-6	TGTGCCTGGAGTGCGGGGAATTCACCCCTCCACTTT	CAWSAGNSPLHF
-	TRBD1	TRBV30	TRBJ1-1	TGTGCCTGGAGTGCCTTGGGACAGGGAGGTCCTGAAGCTTTCTTT	CAWSALGQGGPEAFF
once	-	TRBV6-6	TRBJ1-5	TGTGCCAGCAGTCACCCGACAGGACAGCGCAATCAGCCCCAGCATTTT	CASSHPTGQRNQPQHF
few	-	TRBV4-1	TRBJ2-2	TGCGCCAGCAGCCCCAATACCGGGGAGCTGTTTTTT	CASSPNTGELFF
-	TRBD2	TRBV7-2	TRBJ2-7	TGTGCCAGCAGCGCGCCTGGACTAGTCTTGGCCTACGAGCAGTACTTC	CASSAPGLVLAYEQYF
few	-	TRBV6-5	TRBJ2-3	TGTGCCAGCAGTTACGGCTTTAATACGCAGTATTTT	CASSYGFNTQYF
-	TRBD1	TRBV29-1	TRBJ1-4	TGCAGCGCCGGGACAGGGTCAACTAATGAAAAACTGTTTTTT	CSAGTGSTNEKLFF
few	-	TRBV11-1	TRBJ2-2	TGTGCCAGCAGCTCCCCAGAGGTCCGGGAGCTGTTTTTT	CASSSPEVRELFF
few	TRBD2	TRBV29-1	TRBJ2-1	TGCAGCGTTGATTCCTGGACTAGCGGGAACAATGAGCAGTTCTTC	CSVDSWTSGNNEQFF
few	TRBD1	TRBV29-1	TRBJ2-7	TGCAGCGTTGGGGACAGCATTTACGAGCAGTACTTC	CSVGDSIYEQYF
-	-	TRBV7-2	TRBJ1-3	TGTGCCAGCAGGAGAAGGTTTGGGAACACCATATATTTT	CASRRRFGNTIYF